Listed here are 25 T cell receptor beta chains from one sample, sequenced in a study of blood T cell repertoires in COVID-19. Profiled with immunoSEQ multiplex PCR; TCRdb holds only in-frame clones, not every one. The sample holds about 330,000 clones, roughly 89% seen once. Material for sequencing was peripheral blood. The origin of the receptors is a man aged 25 to 45 with COVID-19, enrolled during active disease.

J is TRBJ1-1 and V is TRBV7-3; possibly TRBD1 for D (5 bases). V was trimmed by 5 bases and J by 1 base, leaving 14 bases between them. The germline V gene has CDR1 SGHTA and CDR2 FQGTGA. The CDR3 is 15 amino acids. Here the CDR3 reads CASSPAGPANTEAFF. As DNA, the CDR3 is TGTGCCAGCAGCCCGGCAGGGCCCGCGAACACTGAAGCTTTCTTT. Full variable domain (remainder filled in from reference TRBV7-3 and TRBJ1-1): GAGVSQTPSNKVTEKGKYVELRCDPISGHTALYWYRQSLGQGPEFLIYFQGTGAADDSGLPNDRFFAVRPEGSVSTLKIQRTERGDSAVYLCASSPAGPANTEAFFGQGTRLTVV.

The chain links TRBV7-8 to TRBJ1-2; the match to TRBD1 covers 7 bases. Germline V gene sequence: CDR1 SGHVS, CDR2 FQNEAQ. The J segment lost 4 bases and the V segment lost 2 bases, leaving 4 bases of the junction unmatched. The CDR3 has 14 residues. Here the CDR3 DNA reads TGTGCCAGCAGCTTAACCGGGACAGCCTATGGCTACACCTTC. Its translation: CASSLTGTAYGYTF.

This clone was observed once. The chain combines TRBV14 with TRBJ2-3; D not resolved. This CDR3 is 13 amino acids long. Germline assignment: CDR1 SGHDN and CDR2 FVKESK. The V end was cut by 2 bases, the J end by 4 bases, with 7 bases between. The CDR3 bases are TGTGCCAGCAGCCAACAGGTGGCAGATACGCAGTATTTT. As protein: CASSQQVADTQYF.

The chain links TRBV7-2 to TRBJ1-2, with 7 bases lining up with TRBD1. Trimming cost V 10 bases and J 2 bases; bases outside gene matches: 10. Per germline, CDR1 SGHTA and CDR2 FQGNSA. This CDR3 is 14 amino acids long. CDR3 nucleotides: TGTGCCACCCTCCCGGGACAGCGAAACTATGGCTACACCTTC. Translating it yields CATLPGQRNYGYTF.

This clone was picked up one time. The J gene is TRBJ2-7, the V gene TRBV27, with 7 bases fitting TRBD1. This CDR3 has 16 amino acids. With 2 bases clipped from V and 5 bases from J, the junction kept 12 bases outside the gene matches. CDR1 MNHEY and CDR2 SMNVEV come from the germline V gene (reference sequence). The CDR3 sequence: CASSLPGPQGPHEQYF. The DNA of the CDR3 is TGTGCCAGCAGTTTACCCGGTCCACAGGGGCCCCACGAGCAGTACTTC.

This sequence joins TRBV28 and TRBJ1-6; D gene uncertain. This CDR3 has 14 residues. The V end lost 2 bases, the J end lost 6 bases, and 8 bases lay between the germline ends. Germline lookup yields CDR1 MDHEN and CDR2 SYDVKM. The CDR3 DNA reads TGTGCCAGCAGTTTACCGAACAGTAATTCACCCCTCCACTTT. Residues: CASSLPNSNSPLHF.

This clone showed up just once. V gene TRBV4-3 combines with J gene TRBJ2-5, with 9 bases that match TRBD1. Germline V gene lookup returns CDR1 LGHNA and CDR2 YSLEER. V trimming: 0 bases; J trimming: 5 bases; junction bases outside the gene matches: 13. This CDR3 has 18 amino acids. The CDR3: CASSQEWTGVFPGETQYF. In DNA, the CDR3 is TGCGCCAGCAGCCAAGAGTGGACAGGGGTATTTCCTGGGGAGACCCAGTACTTC.

This sequence joins TRBV27 and TRBJ2-3; no reliable D call. The V gene's germline CDR1 is MNHEY and CDR2 SMNVEV (reference sequence). Trimming removed 5 bases from V and 2 bases from J, with 5 bases in between. The CDR3 contains 12 residues. The CDR3 is CASSLNTDTQYF. Written as DNA, the CDR3 is TGTGCCAGCAGTCTAAACACAGATACGCAGTATTTT.

Regarding this clone: The same CDR3 can be traced to other DNA sequences in this sample. J is TRBJ2-1 and V is TRBV7-2; TRBD2 matches at 10 bases. Trimming took 4 bases from V and 5 from J; bases not matched to a gene: 2. The CDR3 consists of 14 residues. From germline, CDR1 is SGHTA and CDR2 FQGNSA. CDR3 nucleotide sequence: TGTGCCAGCAGCTCAGGACTAGCGGACAATGAGCAGTTCTTC. It specifies CASSSGLADNEQFF.

The rearrangement joins TRBV6-5 to TRBJ2-2, with D perhaps TRBD2 (8 bases). The CDR3 length is 13 residues. Germline V gives CDR1 MNHEY, CDR2 SVGAGI. Trimming took off 8 bases at V and 5 bases at J, with 12 bases between the two ends. The CDR3 DNA is TGTGCCAGCCGGGAGGGGGCAACCGGGGAGCTGTTTTTT. Translation: CASREGATGELFF.

The rearrangement joins TRBV3-1 (or the pseudogene TRBV3-2) to TRBJ1-1; 9 positions match TRBD1. The junction had 2 bases not matched to a gene; V was cut back by 2 bases and J by 7 bases. The germline V gene encodes CDR1 LGHDT and CDR2 YNNKEL (reference sequence). This CDR3 is built from 13 residues. As DNA, the CDR3 is TGTGCCAGCAGCCAAACAGGGGGCGGTGAAGCTTTCTTT. This translates into CASSQTGGGEAFF.

This chain uses TRBV7-9 with TRBJ1-4, with 9 bases identical to TRBD1. CDR3 length: 18 amino acids. Germline CDR1 reads SEHNR; CDR2 reads FQNEAQ (reference sequence). J gave up 9 bases and V 5 bases, and 19 bases lay outside the gene matches. CDR3: CASSPVPGQGQDGKKLFF. CDR3 bases: TGTGCCAGCAGCCCCGTCCCGGGACAGGGACAAGATGGGAAAAAACTGTTTTTT.

The J gene is TRBJ1-4, the V gene TRBV7-8; D is undetermined. With 5 bases removed from V and 11 bases from J, the gap between germline ends came to 9 bases. Germline-derived CDR1 and CDR2 are SGHVS and FQNEAQ. This CDR3 has 11 amino acids. The CDR3 DNA is TGTGCCAGCAGCCCTGACACGAAACTGTTTTTT. Translated: CASSPDTKLFF.

This sequence joins TRBV30 and TRBJ1-1, with TRBD1 matching 7 bases. CDR1 GTSNPN and CDR2 SVGIG come from the germline V gene (reference sequence). The CDR3 runs to 14 residues. J was trimmed by 4 bases and V by 6 bases; bases with no gene match: 11. The CDR3 coding sequence is TGTGCCTGCCCACCGAGGGGGCCTGGCACTGAAGCTTTCTTT. Its translation is CACPPRGPGTEAFF.

The chain uses TRBV14 and TRBJ2-1; TRBD1 is a possible D gene (5 bases). Deletions cut 4 bases from V and 2 bases from J, with 15 bases between. This CDR3 is built from 16 residues. Germline CDR1 SGHDN, CDR2 FVKESK. The CDR3: CASSRLDSLTYNEQFF. DNA of the CDR3: TGTGCCAGCAGCCGACTCGACAGTTTAACCTACAATGAGCAGTTCTTC.

V usage is TRBV7-2 and J usage is TRBJ1-4, with D uncertain. CDR1 and CDR2 (germline): SGHTA, FQGNSA. Deletions cut 0 bases from V and 0 bases from J, with 11 bases between. This CDR3 region has 17 residues. CDR3 region: CASSLARGYATNEKLFF. Written as DNA, the CDR3 is TGTGCCAGCAGCTTAGCTCGCGGGTACGCAACTAATGAAAAACTGTTTTTT.

The chain uses TRBV3-1 (or the pseudogene TRBV3-2) and TRBJ1-5; D might be TRBD1 (5 bases). The CDR3 consists of 16 residues. The V gene's germline CDR1 is LGHDT and CDR2 YNNKEL (reference sequence). The V end lost 3 bases, the J end lost 6 bases, and 18 bases lay between the germline ends. The CDR3 protein is CASSQDPSGFSQPQHF. In DNA, the CDR3 is TGTGCCAGCAGCCAGGACCCTTCAGGGTTTAGTCAGCCCCAGCATTTT.

The chain employs TRBV7-2 and TRBJ2-2; a weak D match, TRBD1 (6 bases). The CDR3 runs 14 residues. Germline CDR1 is SGHTA and CDR2 is FQGNSA. V gave up 5 bases and J gave up 7 bases, with 14 bases separating them. CDR3 coding DNA: TGTGCCAGCAGCCCCAGGATAGGGGGCGGGGAGCTGTTTTTT. It encodes CASSPRIGGGELFF.

This clone was seen more than once but under ten times. This chain uses TRBV10-3 with TRBJ1-6; possible D gene TRBD1, 6 bases. The germline V and J ends were trimmed by 6 bases and 8 bases, with 14 bases remaining between them. The CDR3 is 14 residues long. In germline, CDR1 is ENHRY, CDR2 SYGVKD. The CDR3 DNA reads TGTGCCATCAGCATGACAGGACTCGATTCACCCCTCCACTTT. It codes for CAISMTGLDSPLHF.

J is TRBJ1-1 and V is TRBV6-5; D might be TRBD1 (5 bases). Germline CDR1 MNHEY, CDR2 SVGAGI. This CDR3 is 12 amino acids long. V shed 2 bases and J shed 11 bases, with 12 bases lying between them. Written as DNA, the CDR3 is TGTGCCAGCAGTTACGGCGGACAAGGGGCTTTCTTT. It translates to CASSYGGQGAFF.

V is TRBV5-8 and J is TRBJ1-4; D unclear. Germline-derived CDR1 and CDR2 are SGHTS and YDEGEE. Trimming removed 1 base at V and 13 bases at J, with 11 bases between. The CDR3 totals 12 residues. In DNA, the CDR3 is TGTGCCAGCAGCTTGTGGGCCAATAGACTGTTTTTT. This gives the protein CASSLWANRLFF.

This sequence joins TRBV24-1 and TRBJ2-1, with D perhaps matching TRBD2 (6 bases). V was cut by 2 bases and J by 9 bases, with 7 bases left in between. The V gene's germline CDR1 is KGHDR and CDR2 SFDVKD. CDR3 size: 12 residues. The CDR3 DNA reads as TGTGCCACCAGTGATTACGGGAGTGAGCAGTTCTTC. Translating gives CATSDYGSEQFF.

The V call is TRBV7-3, the J call TRBJ2-3; 7 bases align to TRBD1. The germline gives CDR1 SGHTA, CDR2 FQGTGA. Trimming cost V 5 bases and J 4 bases; bases outside gene matches: 9. This CDR3 spans 15 amino acids. The chain's CDR3 is CASSLNGQGADTQYF. In DNA form, the CDR3 reads TGTGCCAGCAGCCTTAACGGGCAGGGGGCAGATACGCAGTATTTT.

The chain recombines TRBV5-4 with TRBJ1-1; D is uncertain. This CDR3 comprises 15 residues. Trimming took 4 bases from V and 2 from J, leaving 15 bases between them. The V gene's germline CDR1 is SGHNT and CDR2 YYREEE (reference sequence). CDR3 amino acids: CASSPFVQRNTEAFF. In DNA, the CDR3 is TGTGCCAGCAGCCCGTTTGTACAGAGAAACACTGAAGCTTTCTTT.

The chain couples TRBV11-3 to TRBJ2-3; tentative D call: TRBD2 (5 bases). Trimming stripped 0 bases from V and 5 bases from J, with 9 bases between. Germline-derived CDR1 and CDR2 are SGHNT and YENEEA. The CDR3 sequence is 14 residues long. CDR3 residues: CASSLEGAKDTQYF. The CDR3 DNA reads as TGTGCCAGCAGCTTAGAGGGAGCTAAAGATACGCAGTATTTT.